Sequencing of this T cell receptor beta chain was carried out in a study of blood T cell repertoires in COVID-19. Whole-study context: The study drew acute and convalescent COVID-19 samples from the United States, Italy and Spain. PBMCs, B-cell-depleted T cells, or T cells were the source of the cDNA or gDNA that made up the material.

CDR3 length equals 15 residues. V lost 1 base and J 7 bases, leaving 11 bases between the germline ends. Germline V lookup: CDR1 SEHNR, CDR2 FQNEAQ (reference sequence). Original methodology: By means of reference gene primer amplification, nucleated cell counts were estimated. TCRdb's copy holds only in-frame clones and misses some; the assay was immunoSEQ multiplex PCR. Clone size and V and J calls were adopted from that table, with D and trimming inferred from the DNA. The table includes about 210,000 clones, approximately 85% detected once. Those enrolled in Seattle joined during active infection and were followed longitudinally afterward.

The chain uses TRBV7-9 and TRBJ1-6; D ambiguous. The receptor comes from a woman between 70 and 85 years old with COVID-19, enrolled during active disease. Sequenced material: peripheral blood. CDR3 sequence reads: CASSLVGLENSPLHF. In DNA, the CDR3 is TGTGCCAGCAGCTTAGTAGGACTAGAAAATTCACCCCTCCACTTT.